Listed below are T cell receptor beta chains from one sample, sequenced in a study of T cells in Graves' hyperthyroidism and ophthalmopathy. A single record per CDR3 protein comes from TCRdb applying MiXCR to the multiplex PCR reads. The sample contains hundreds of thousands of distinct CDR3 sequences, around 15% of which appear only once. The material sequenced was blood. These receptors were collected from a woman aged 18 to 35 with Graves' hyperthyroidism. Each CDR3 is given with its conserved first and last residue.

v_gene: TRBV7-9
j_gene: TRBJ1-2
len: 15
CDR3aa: CASSPAGTGPYGYTF

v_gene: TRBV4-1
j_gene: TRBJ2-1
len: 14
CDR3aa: CASSQVRSVPEQFF

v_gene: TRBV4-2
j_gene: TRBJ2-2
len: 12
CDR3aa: CASSQDHRELFF

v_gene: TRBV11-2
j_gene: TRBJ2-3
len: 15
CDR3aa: CASILAGGLTDTQYF

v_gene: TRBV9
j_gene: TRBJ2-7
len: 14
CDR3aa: CASSVDLGVYEQYF

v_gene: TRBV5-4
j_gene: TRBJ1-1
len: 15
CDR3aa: CASSPTTDRIAEAFF

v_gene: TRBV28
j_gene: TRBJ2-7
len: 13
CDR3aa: CASTGALAYEQYF

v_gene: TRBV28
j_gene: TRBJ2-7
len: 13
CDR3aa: CASRRTGGGEQYF

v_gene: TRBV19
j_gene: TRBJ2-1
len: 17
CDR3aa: CASSLMTSGRTYNEQFF

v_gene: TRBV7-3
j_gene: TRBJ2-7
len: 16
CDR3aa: CASSLNQTSLAFEQYF

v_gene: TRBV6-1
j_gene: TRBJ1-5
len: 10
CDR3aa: CASGNQPQHF